This T cell receptor (beta chain) comes out of a study of CD8 T cells in ankylosing spondylitis. Trimming stripped 3 bases from V and 6 bases from J, with 14 bases between. The CDR3 spans 14 residues. Germline V lookup: CDR1 MGHDK, CDR2 SYGVNS. TCRdb redid the calling of the 5' RACE reads with MiXCR, one entry per CDR3 protein. Among a few hundred thousand distinct CDR3 sequences listed, around 24% were seen once. This clonotype showed up just a few times. No antigen is known for it. Overall study findings and caveats: A TCR beta motif made of about 8 highly homologous variants seemed typical of ankylosing spondylitis blood.

The sample comprised blood, either unsorted or a sorted T cell fraction (not recorded which). The chain recombines TRBV25-1 with TRBJ2-5; tentatively, D is TRBD1 (6 bases). The source of this sequence is a male donor with ankylosing spondylitis. The DNA of the CDR3 is TGTGCCAGCAGTGACCAGGGGCTCTGGAAGACCCAGTACTTC. It encodes CASSDQGLWKTQYF.